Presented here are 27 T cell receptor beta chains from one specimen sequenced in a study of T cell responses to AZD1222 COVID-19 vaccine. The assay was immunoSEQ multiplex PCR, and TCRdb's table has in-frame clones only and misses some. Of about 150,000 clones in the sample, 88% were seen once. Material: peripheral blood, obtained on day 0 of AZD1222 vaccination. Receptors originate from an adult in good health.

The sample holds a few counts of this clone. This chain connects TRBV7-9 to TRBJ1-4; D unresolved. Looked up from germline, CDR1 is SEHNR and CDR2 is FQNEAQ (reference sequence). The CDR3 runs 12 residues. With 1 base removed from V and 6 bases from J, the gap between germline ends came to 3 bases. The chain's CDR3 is CASSLVDEKLFF. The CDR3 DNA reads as TGTGCCAGCAGCTTAGTCGATGAAAAACTGTTTTTT.

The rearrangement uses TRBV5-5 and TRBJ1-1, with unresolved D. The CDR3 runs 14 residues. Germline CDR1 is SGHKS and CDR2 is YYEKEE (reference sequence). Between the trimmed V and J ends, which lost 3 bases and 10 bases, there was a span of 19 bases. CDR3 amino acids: CASSSLWGGQRAFF. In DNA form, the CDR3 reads TGTGCCAGCAGCTCCCTCTGGGGTGGGCAACGAGCTTTCTTT.

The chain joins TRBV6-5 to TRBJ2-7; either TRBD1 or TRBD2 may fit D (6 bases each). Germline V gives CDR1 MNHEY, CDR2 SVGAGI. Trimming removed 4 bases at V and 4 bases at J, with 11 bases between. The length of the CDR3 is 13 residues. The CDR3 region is CASSLGGIYEQYF. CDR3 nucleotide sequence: TGTGCCAGCAGTTTGGGGGGCATTTACGAGCAGTACTTC.

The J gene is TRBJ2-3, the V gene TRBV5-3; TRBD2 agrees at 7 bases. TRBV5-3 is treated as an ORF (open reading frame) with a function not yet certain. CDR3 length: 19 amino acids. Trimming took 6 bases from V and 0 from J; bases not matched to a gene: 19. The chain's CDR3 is CARTNLLRSGPPSTDTQYF. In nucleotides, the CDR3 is TGTGCCAGAACCAACCTGCTCCGTAGCGGGCCACCTAGCACAGATACGCAGTATTTT.

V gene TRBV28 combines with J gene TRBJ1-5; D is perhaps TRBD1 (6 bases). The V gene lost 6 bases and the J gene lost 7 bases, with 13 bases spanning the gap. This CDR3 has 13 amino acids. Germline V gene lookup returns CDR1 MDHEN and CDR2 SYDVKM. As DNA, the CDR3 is TGTGCCAGCAGAGAGCAGGGGACACAGCCCCAGCATTTT. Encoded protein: CASREQGTQPQHF.

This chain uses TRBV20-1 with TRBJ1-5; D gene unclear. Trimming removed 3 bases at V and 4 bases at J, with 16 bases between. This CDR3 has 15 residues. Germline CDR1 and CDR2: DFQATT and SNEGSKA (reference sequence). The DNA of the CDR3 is TGCAGTGCTAGTGATTCGCCCGGCGGGAATCAGCCCCAGCATTTT. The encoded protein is CSASDSPGGNQPQHF.

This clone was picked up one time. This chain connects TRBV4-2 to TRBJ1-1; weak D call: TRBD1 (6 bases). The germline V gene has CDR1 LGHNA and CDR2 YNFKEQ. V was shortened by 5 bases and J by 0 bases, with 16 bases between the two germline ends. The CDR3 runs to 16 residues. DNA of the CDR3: TGTGCCAGCAGCTACAGACAGGCCGATATGAACACTGAAGCTTTCTTT. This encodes CASSYRQADMNTEAFF.

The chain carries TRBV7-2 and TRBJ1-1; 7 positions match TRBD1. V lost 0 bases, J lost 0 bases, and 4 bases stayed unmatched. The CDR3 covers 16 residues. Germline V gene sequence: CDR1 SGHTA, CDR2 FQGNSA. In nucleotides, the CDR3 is TGTGCCAGCAGCTTAGCGGCAGGGACAGTGAACACTGAAGCTTTCTTT. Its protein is CASSLAAGTVNTEAFF. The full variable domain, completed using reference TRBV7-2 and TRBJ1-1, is GAGVSQSPSNKVTEKGKDVELRCDPISGHTALYWYRQSLGQGLEFLIYFQGNSAPDKSGLPSDRFSAERTGGSVSTLTIQRTQQEDSAVYLCASSLAAGTVNTEAFFGQGTRLTVV.

CDR3 loop: CASSVGGEVLFSTDTQYF. The CDR3 nucleotides are TGTGCCAGCAGCGTAGGGGGCGAGGTTTTGTTTTCCACAGATACGCAGTATTTT. This chain connects TRBV5-4 to TRBJ2-3; 7 bases match TRBD1. The CDR3 totals 18 residues. The V and J ends lost 4 bases and 2 bases, in that order; junction bases with no gene match: 16. Germline V gene sequence: CDR1 SGHNT, CDR2 YYREEE (reference sequence).

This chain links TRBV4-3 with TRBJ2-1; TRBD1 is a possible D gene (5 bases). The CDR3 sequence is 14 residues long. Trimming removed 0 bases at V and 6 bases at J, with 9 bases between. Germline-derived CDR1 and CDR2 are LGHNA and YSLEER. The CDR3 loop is CASSQDRGFNEQFF. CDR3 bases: TGCGCCAGCAGCCAAGATAGGGGATTCAATGAGCAGTTCTTC.

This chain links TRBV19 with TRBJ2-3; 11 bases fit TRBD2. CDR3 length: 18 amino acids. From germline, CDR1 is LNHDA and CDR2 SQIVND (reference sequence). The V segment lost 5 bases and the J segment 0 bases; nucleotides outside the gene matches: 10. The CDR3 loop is CASSALAGGRSSTDTQYF. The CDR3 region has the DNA TGTGCCAGTAGTGCCTTAGCGGGGGGGAGATCTAGCACAGATACGCAGTATTTT.

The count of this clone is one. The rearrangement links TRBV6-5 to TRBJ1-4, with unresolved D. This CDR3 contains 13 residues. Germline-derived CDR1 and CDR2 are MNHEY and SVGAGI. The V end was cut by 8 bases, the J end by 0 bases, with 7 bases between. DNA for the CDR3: TGTGCCAGCGTCAGATCAACTAATGAAAAACTGTTTTTT. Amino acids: CASVRSTNEKLFF.

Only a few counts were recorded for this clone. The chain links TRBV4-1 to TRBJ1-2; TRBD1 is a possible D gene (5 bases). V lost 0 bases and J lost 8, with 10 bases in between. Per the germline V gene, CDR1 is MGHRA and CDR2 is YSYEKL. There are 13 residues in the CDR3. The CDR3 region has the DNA TGCGCCAGCAGCCAAGAGTGGGGGGAAGGCTACACCTTC. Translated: CASSQEWGEGYTF.

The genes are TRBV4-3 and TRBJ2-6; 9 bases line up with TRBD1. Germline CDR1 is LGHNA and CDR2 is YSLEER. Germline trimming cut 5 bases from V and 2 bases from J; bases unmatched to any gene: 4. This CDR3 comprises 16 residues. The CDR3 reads CASSLTGGTGANVLTF. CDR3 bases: TGCGCCAGCAGCTTGACAGGGGGAACTGGGGCCAACGTCCTGACTTTC.

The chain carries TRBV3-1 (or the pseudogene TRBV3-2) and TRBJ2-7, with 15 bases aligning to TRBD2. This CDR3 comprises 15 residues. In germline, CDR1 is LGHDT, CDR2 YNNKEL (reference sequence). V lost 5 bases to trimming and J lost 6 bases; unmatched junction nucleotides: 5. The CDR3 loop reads CASSRGLAGGREQYF. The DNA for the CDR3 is TGTGCCAGCAGCAGGGGACTAGCGGGGGGTCGCGAGCAGTACTTC.

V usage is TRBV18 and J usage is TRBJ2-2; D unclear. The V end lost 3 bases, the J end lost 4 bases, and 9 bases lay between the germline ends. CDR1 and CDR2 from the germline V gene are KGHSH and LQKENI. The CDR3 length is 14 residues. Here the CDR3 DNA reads TGTGCCAGCTCACCGCAGGTTTTCACCGGGGAGCTGTTTTTT. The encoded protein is CASSPQVFTGELFF.

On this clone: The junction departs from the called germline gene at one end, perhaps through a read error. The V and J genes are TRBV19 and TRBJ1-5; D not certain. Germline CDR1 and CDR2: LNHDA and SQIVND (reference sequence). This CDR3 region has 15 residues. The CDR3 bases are TGTACCAGTAGTACCGTGGGTATCAGCAATCAGCCCCAGCATTTT. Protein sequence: CTSSTVGISNQPQHF. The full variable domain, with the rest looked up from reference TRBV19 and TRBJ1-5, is DGGITQSPKYLFRKEGQNVTLSCEQNLNHDAMYWYRQDPGQGLRLIYYSQIVNDFQKGDIAEGYSVSREKKESFPLTVTSAQKNPTAFYLCTSSTVGISNQPQHFGDGTRLSIL.

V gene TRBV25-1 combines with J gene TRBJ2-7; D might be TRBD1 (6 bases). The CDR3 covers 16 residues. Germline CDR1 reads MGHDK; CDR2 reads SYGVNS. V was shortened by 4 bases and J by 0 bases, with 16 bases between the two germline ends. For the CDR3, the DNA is TGTGCCAGCAGTGCAACGACAGGCGAAGGCTCCTACGAGCAGTACTTC. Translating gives CASSATTGEGSYEQYF.

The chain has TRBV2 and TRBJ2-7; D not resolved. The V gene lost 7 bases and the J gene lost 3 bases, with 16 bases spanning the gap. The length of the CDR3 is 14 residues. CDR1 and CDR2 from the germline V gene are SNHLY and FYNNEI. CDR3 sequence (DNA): TGTGCCAGCAAAATCATACATTGGGACTACGAGCAGTACTTC. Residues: CASKIIHWDYEQYF.

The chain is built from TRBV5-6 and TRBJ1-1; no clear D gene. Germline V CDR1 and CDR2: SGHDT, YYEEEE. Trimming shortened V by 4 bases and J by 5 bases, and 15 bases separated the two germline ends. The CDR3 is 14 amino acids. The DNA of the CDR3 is TGTGCCAGCAGCAAGGGCCTCTTGGGGACTGAAGCTTTCTTT. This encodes CASSKGLLGTEAFF.

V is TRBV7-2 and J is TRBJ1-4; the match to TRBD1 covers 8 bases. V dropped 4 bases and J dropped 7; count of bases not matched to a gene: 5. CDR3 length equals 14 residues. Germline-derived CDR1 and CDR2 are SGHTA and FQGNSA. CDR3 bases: TGTGCCAGCAGCTCTGGACAGGGTGTTGAAAAACTGTTTTTT. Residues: CASSSGQGVEKLFF.

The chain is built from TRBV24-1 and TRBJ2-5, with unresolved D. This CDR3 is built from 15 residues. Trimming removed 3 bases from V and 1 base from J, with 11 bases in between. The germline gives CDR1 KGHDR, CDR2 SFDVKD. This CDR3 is CATSDTTKIQETQYF. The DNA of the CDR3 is TGTGCCACCAGTGATACGACAAAGATCCAAGAGACCCAGTACTTC.

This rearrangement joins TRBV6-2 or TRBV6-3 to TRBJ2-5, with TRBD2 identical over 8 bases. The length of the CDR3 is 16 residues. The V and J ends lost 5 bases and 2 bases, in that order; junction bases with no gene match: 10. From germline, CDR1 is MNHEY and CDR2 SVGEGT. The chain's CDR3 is CASSTRGGGDQETQYF. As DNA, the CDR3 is TGTGCCAGCAGTACCCGGGGGGGAGGGGATCAAGAGACCCAGTACTTC.

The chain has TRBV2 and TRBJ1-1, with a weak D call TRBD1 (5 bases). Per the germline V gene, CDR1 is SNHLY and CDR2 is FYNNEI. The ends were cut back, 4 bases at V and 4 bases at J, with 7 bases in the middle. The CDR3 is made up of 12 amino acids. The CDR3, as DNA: TGTGCCAGCAGTGCCAGGGCCACTGAAGCTTTCTTT. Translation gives CASSARATEAFF.

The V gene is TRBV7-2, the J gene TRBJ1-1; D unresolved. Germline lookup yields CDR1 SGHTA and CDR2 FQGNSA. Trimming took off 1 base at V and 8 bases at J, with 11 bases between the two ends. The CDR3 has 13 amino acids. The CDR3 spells CASSLVGESEAFF. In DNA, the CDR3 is TGTGCCAGCAGCTTAGTCGGGGAGTCGGAAGCTTTCTTT.

Here the CDR3 reads CASSGHGNQPQHF. DNA for the CDR3: TGTGCCAGCAGTGGTCACGGTAATCAGCCCCAGCATTTT. This chain connects TRBV28 to TRBJ1-5; D gene ambiguous. Trimming removed 5 bases from V and 4 bases from J, with 9 bases in between. This CDR3 comprises 13 residues. Per germline, CDR1 MDHEN and CDR2 SYDVKM.

The CDR3, as DNA: TGTGCCAGCAGTTTATTACTTCGGGGTGTTGCTTTCTTT. This codes for CASSLLLRGVAFF. The gene calls are TRBV28 and TRBJ1-1; D is undetermined. V was cut by 1 base and J by 11 bases, with 14 bases left in between. Germline loops: CDR1 MDHEN, CDR2 SYDVKM. CDR3 length: 13 amino acids.